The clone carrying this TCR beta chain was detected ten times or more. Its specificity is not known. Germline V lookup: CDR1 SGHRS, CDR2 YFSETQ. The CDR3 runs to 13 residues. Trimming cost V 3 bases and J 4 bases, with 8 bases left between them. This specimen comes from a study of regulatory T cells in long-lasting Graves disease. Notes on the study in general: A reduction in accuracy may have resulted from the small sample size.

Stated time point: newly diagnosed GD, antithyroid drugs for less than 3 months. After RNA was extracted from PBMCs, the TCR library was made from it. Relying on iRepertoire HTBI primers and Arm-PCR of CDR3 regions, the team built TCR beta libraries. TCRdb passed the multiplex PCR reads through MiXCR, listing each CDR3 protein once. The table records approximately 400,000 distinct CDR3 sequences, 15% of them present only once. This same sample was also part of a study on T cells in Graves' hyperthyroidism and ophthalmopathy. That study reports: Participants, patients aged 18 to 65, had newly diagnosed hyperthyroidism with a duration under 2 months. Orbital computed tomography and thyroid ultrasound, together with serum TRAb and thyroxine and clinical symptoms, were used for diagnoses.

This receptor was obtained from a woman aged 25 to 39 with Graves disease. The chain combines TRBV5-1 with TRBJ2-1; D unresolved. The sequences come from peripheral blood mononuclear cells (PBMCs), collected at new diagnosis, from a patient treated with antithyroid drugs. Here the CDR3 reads CASSSTPYNEQFF. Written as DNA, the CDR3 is TGCGCCAGCAGCTCGACACCTTACAATGAGCAGTTCTTC.